Each of the 23 T cell receptor beta chains below was sequenced from the same sample in a study of T-cell reconstitution after alpha-beta-depleted transplantation in children. Unique molecular identifiers were built into the TCRbeta library. MiXCR, applied by TCRdb to the PCR reads, yields one record per CDR3 protein. Among 500,000 to 650,000 distinct CDR3 sequences, 11% were seen once, and the ten largest hold 13% to 15%. Sequencing was performed on PBMCs, mostly from graft donor cells, taken 180 days after TCRalphabeta/CD19-depleted stem cell transplant. The receptors were sampled from a female patient under 10 years old who had a stem cell transplant for aplastic anemia, so the T cells may come from the graft donor.

V is TRBV3-1 and J is TRBJ2-7; 7 positions match TRBD1. The germline V gene has CDR1 LGHDT and CDR2 YNNKEL (reference sequence). This CDR3 has 13 residues. V dropped 4 bases and J dropped 3; count of bases not matched to a gene: 3. DNA for the CDR3: TGTGCCAGCAGCCCTGGGACAGTCTACGAGCAGTACTTC. Translated: CASSPGTVYEQYF.

This clonotype has just a few counts. The chain employs TRBV7-9 and TRBJ2-5, with a tentative D call TRBD2 (5 bases). The CDR3 is made up of 15 amino acids. Germline loops: CDR1 SEHNR, CDR2 FQNEAQ (reference sequence). V was clipped by 3 bases and J by 5 bases, with 16 bases between them. The CDR3 coding sequence is TGTGCCAGCAGCTTGGCATTTGAGAGGGTGGAGACCCAGTACTTC. It is translated as CASSLAFERVETQYF.

In this sample, this clonotype turned up a few times. V and J are TRBV6-2 or TRBV6-3 and TRBJ2-1; 12 bases fit TRBD2. Trimming took 4 bases from V and 4 from J; bases not matched to a gene: 8. The CDR3 is made up of 17 amino acids. Germline V gives CDR1 MNHEY, CDR2 SVGEGT. DNA for the CDR3: TGTGCCAGCAGTTCTCACCTAGCGGGAGGGGCTTACAATGAGCAGTTCTTC. It is translated as CASSSHLAGGAYNEQFF.

This clonotype has a handful of counts. The chain couples TRBV27 to TRBJ2-5; tentatively, D is TRBD2 (7 bases). Germline lookup yields CDR1 MNHEY and CDR2 SMNVEV (reference sequence). The CDR3 covers 15 residues. Trimming pared 2 bases from V and 4 bases from J, leaving 14 bases between. The CDR3 loop is CASSLGRGRGETQYF. CDR3 nucleotide sequence: TGTGCCAGCAGTTTAGGGAGGGGGAGGGGAGAGACCCAGTACTTC.

V usage is TRBV20-1 and J usage is TRBJ2-4, with D uncertain. The germline CDR1 and CDR2 sequences are DFQATT and SNEGSKA (reference sequence). Trimming shortened V by 3 bases and J by 0 bases, and 6 bases separated the two germline ends. The CDR3 contains 13 residues. The CDR3 region has the DNA TGCAGTGCTAGTGTGGTAGCCAAAAACATTCAGTACTTC. It specifies CSASVVAKNIQYF.

This clonotype was detected a few times. CDR3 DNA sequence: TGCAGTGCTCCGTCTGGGACAGGGGAATGGAACTATGGCTACACCTTC. Encoded protein: CSAPSGTGEWNYGYTF. This chain joins TRBV20-1 and TRBJ1-2, with 10 bases lining up with TRBD1. CDR3 length: 16 amino acids. Trimming at V came to 5 bases and at J to 2 bases, leaving 11 bases not matched to a gene. Germline V gene sequence: CDR1 DFQATT, CDR2 SNEGSKA (reference sequence).

The rearrangement links TRBV6-2 or TRBV6-3 to TRBJ2-1; D not certain. The CDR3 runs 15 residues. V was shortened by 4 bases and J by 7 bases, with 17 bases between the two germline ends. CDR1 and CDR2 (germline): MNHEY, SVGEGT. CDR3 in amino acids: CASSSPTAANNEQFF. As DNA, the CDR3 is TGTGCCAGCAGTTCCCCCACCGCGGCAAATAATGAGCAGTTCTTC.

This clonotype came up a few times. The chain combines TRBV7-2 with TRBJ2-1, with D unresolved. V shed 2 bases and J shed 8 bases, with 4 bases lying between them. The CDR3 is 11 residues long. From germline, CDR1 is SGHTA and CDR2 FQGNSA. The chain's CDR3 is CASSLNYEQFF. The CDR3 DNA reads TGTGCCAGCAGCTTAAACTATGAGCAGTTCTTC.

The rearrangement links TRBV7-2 to TRBJ2-7; 9 bases map to TRBD2. In germline, CDR1 is SGHTA, CDR2 FQGNSA. The CDR3 is made up of 14 amino acids. The V segment lost 0 bases and the J segment 7 bases; nucleotides outside the gene matches: 4. CDR3 DNA: TGTGCCAGCAGCTTAGCTGGGCGGGAGGGGGAGCAGTACTTC. It encodes CASSLAGREGEQYF.

V gene TRBV29-1 combines with J gene TRBJ1-1; D gene uncertain. V gave up 4 bases and J gave up 0 bases, with 12 bases separating them. Germline V gene sequence: CDR1 SQVTM, CDR2 ANQGSEA. This CDR3 has 14 residues. The CDR3 protein is CSVAAGPVNTEAFF. DNA of the CDR3: TGCAGCGTTGCGGCAGGTCCGGTGAACACTGAAGCTTTCTTT.

This clonotype has just a few counts. The rearrangement joins TRBV20-1 to TRBJ2-5, with 10 bases aligning to TRBD1. CDR1 and CDR2 (germline): DFQATT, SNEGSKA (reference sequence). The trim removed 5 bases at V and 0 bases at J, leaving 12 bases unmatched. The CDR3 loop spans 17 amino acids. This CDR3 reads CSALLLRQGADQETQYF. CDR3 DNA: TGCAGTGCTCTCCTCCTCCGACAGGGGGCGGACCAAGAGACCCAGTACTTC.

CDR3 nucleotides: TGCAGTGCTAGAGTGTACAGCCCCTCAGATACGCAGTATTTT. Protein: CSARVYSPSDTQYF. The rearrangement links TRBV20-1 to TRBJ2-3; no definite D call. This CDR3 region has 14 residues. Germline loops: CDR1 DFQATT, CDR2 SNEGSKA (reference sequence). The V end was cut by 1 base, the J end by 4 bases, with 12 bases between.

This clonotype turned up a few times. J is TRBJ2-5 and V is TRBV24-1; maybe TRBD2 (6 bases). V was pared by 5 bases and J by 5 bases, with 8 bases between. The length of the CDR3 is 12 residues. Per the germline V gene, CDR1 is KGHDR and CDR2 is SFDVKD. Here the CDR3 reads CATSAGRETQYF. In DNA, the CDR3 is TGTGCCACCAGTGCAGGGAGGGAGACCCAGTACTTC.

This clonotype was recorded a few times. CDR3 DNA: TGCAGTGCTAGAGAATGGGATATAAGGGGGCTCGGAACTGAAGCTTTCTTT. This encodes CSAREWDIRGLGTEAFF. The V call is TRBV20-1, the J call TRBJ1-1; 7 nucleotides match TRBD1. This CDR3 contains 17 residues. Losses at the gene ends were 0 bases for V and 5 bases for J; bases not matched to a gene: 15. Germline V lookup: CDR1 DFQATT, CDR2 SNEGSKA (reference sequence).

This clonotype was recorded a few times. The rearrangement uses TRBV3-1 and TRBJ1-1, with D possibly being TRBD1 (5 bases). This CDR3 is built from 18 residues. V shed 1 base and J shed 0 bases, with 18 bases lying between them. The germline gives CDR1 LGHDT, CDR2 YNNKEL (reference sequence). This chain's CDR3 is CASSQGMAFRGLNTEAFF. CDR3 in DNA: TGTGCCAGCAGCCAAGGAATGGCCTTCCGGGGCCTGAACACTGAAGCTTTCTTT. The full variable domain, completed using reference TRBV3-1 and TRBJ1-1, is DTAVSQTPKYLVTQMGNDKSIKCEQNLGHDTMYWYKQDSKKFLKIMFSYNNKELIINETVPNRFSPKSPDKAHLNLHINSLELGDSAVYFCASSQGMAFRGLNTEAFFGQGTRLTVV.

This clonotype appeared a few times. The V call is TRBV20-1, the J call TRBJ1-1, with D perhaps TRBD1 (6 bases). The CDR3 covers 15 residues. V dropped 5 bases and J dropped 3 bases, with 19 bases sitting between them. Germline CDR1 DFQATT, CDR2 SNEGSKA (reference sequence). The CDR3 reads CSAGARRQADTEAFF. Here the CDR3 DNA reads TGCAGTGCTGGCGCAAGAAGACAGGCTGACACTGAAGCTTTCTTT.

The chain is built from TRBV20-1 and TRBJ2-3, with 12 bases identical to TRBD2. CDR1 is DFQATT, CDR2 SNEGSKA, per germline (reference sequence). CDR3 length: 16 residues. V shed 5 bases, J shed 4 bases, and the junction held 10 bases outside the gene matches. In DNA, the CDR3 is TGCAGTGCTCCAGCTAGCGGGAGGGCCGGCGCAGATACGCAGTATTTT. It yields the protein CSAPASGRAGADTQYF.

The chain carries TRBV25-1 and TRBJ1-1; 10 bases line up with TRBD1. The length of the CDR3 is 14 residues. After removal of 6 bases from V and 7 bases from J, the junction contained 8 bases not matched to a gene. CDR1 is MGHDK, CDR2 SYGVNS, per germline. CDR3 nucleotides: TGTGCCAGCAGACCGACAGGGGGCGCGGGTGAAGCTTTCTTT. It codes for CASRPTGGAGEAFF.

The V and J genes are TRBV7-8 and TRBJ2-7; TRBD2 aligns across 12 bases. Unmatched junction bases numbered 14, after V lost 4 bases and J lost 7 bases. The germline V gene has CDR1 SGHVS and CDR2 FQNEAQ. This CDR3 has 17 residues. CDR3 DNA sequence: TGTGCCAGCAGCTCCCAGGGGGCTAGCGGGAGGGCTTTGGAGCAGTACTTC. Protein: CASSSQGASGRALEQYF.

This clonotype was seen repeatedly, ten times or more. The rearrangement joins TRBV4-2 to TRBJ2-7; 8 bases fit TRBD2. Germline CDR1 is LGHNA and CDR2 is YNFKEQ. This CDR3 spans 17 amino acids. V lost 2 bases and J lost 3; bases outside the gene matches: 12. The CDR3 DNA reads as TGTGCCAGCAGCCAATTTTCCCCGGGACTAGTAGGCTACGAGCAGTACTTC. As protein: CASSQFSPGLVGYEQYF.

The J gene is TRBJ2-7, the V gene TRBV7-2; 11 bases map to TRBD2. V trimming: 2 bases; J trimming: 3 bases; junction bases outside the gene matches: 6. The CDR3 is 16 amino acids. CDR1 is SGHTA and CDR2 is FQGNSA in the germline V gene. CDR3: CASSLTLAGVDYEQYF. CDR3 DNA: TGTGCCAGCAGCTTAACACTAGCGGGAGTTGACTACGAGCAGTACTTC.

The CDR3 nucleotides read TGCAGTGCTACGAGGACTAGCGGGATTCTCAATGAGCAGTTCTTC. The encoded protein is CSATRTSGILNEQFF. This chain connects TRBV20-1 to TRBJ2-1; 12 bases are shared with TRBD2. J was trimmed by 6 bases and V by 4 bases; bases with no gene match: 7. The CDR3 sequence is 15 residues long. Germline CDR1 DFQATT, CDR2 SNEGSKA (reference sequence).

This clonotype showed up just a few times. This sequence joins TRBV20-1 and TRBJ1-1; D might be TRBD1 (5 bases). V lost 7 bases, J lost 4 bases, and 19 bases lay in between. This CDR3 comprises 14 residues. The germline gives CDR1 DFQATT, CDR2 SNEGSKA (reference sequence). The CDR3 coding sequence is TGCAGTGGGAAGGTGGGGGGACCGGCCACTGAAGCTTTCTTT. Encoded protein: CSGKVGGPATEAFF.